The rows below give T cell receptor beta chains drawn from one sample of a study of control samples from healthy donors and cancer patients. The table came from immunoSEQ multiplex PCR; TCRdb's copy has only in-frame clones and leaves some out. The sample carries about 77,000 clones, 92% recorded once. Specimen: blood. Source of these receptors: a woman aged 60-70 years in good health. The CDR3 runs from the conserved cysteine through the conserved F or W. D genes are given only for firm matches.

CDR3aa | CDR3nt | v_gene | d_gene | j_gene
CASSYVGAGSYNEQFF | TGTGCCAGCAGTTATGTCGGGGCGGGGTCCTACAATGAGCAGTTCTTC | TRBV6-2/TRBV6-3 | NA | TRBJ2-1
CASSIVRTTLYEQYF | TGTGCCAGTAGTATAGTGAGGACCACCCTCTACGAGCAGTACTTC | TRBV19 | NA | TRBJ2-7
CASSLGSYNEQFF | TGTGCCAGCAGCTTGGGGAGCTACAATGAGCAGTTCTTC | TRBV5-5 | NA | TRBJ2-1
CASSLFGGYTF | TGTGCCAGCAGTTTATTTGGAGGCTACACCTTC | TRBV12-3/TRBV12-4 | NA | TRBJ1-2
CASSRQGQHYGYTF | TGTGCCAGCAGCCGACAGGGACAACACTATGGCTACACCTTC | TRBV21-1 | NA | TRBJ1-2
CAWSKTTGGNQPQHF | TGTGCCTGGAGTAAGACGACAGGGGGCAATCAGCCCCAGCATTTT | TRBV30 | TRBD1 | TRBJ1-5
CASSLREGRGYEQFF | TGTGCCAGCAGTTTACGCGAGGGCAGGGGGTATGAGCAGTTCTTC | TRBV27 | TRBD1 | TRBJ2-1
CASSPPNEAEQFF | TGTGCCAGCTCACCACCTAATGAAGCTGAGCAGTTCTTC | TRBV18 | NA | TRBJ2-1
CAWSGAGSYEQYF | TGTGCCTGGAGCGGGGCAGGAAGCTACGAGCAGTACTTC | TRBV30 | NA | TRBJ2-7
CASILRAGGGSYEQYF | TGTGCCAGCATCTTGCGGGCGGGCGGGGGCTCCTACGAGCAGTACTTC | TRBV7-2 | TRBD2 | TRBJ2-7
CASSLVSSGYEQYF | TGCGCCAGCAGCTTGGTTTCTAGCGGCTACGAGCAGTACTTC | TRBV5-1 | TRBD2 | TRBJ2-7